One and the same sample provided the 31 T cell receptor beta chains below, sequenced in a study of cytomegalovirus exposure and HLA in healthy donors. This PCR relied on a set of 60 Vbeta primers and 13 Jbeta primers. Assay used: immunoSEQ multiplex PCR; TCRdb lists only in-frame clones, some missing. The sample holds 55,000 or so clones, approximately 80% seen once. Specimen: PBMCs. The origin of the receptors is a female donor in good health and CMV-seronegative.

This clone was detected only once. V is TRBV7-8 and J is TRBJ1-4; possible D gene TRBD1, 6 bases. Germline lookup yields CDR1 SGHVS and CDR2 FQNEAQ. The CDR3 is 15 amino acids. V gave up 1 base and J gave up 4 bases, with 10 bases separating them. This CDR3 reads CASSLDGTRNEKLFF. CDR3 in DNA: TGTGCCAGCAGCTTAGATGGGACACGTAATGAAAAACTGTTTTTT.

The gene calls are TRBV6-5 and TRBJ2-7; 8 nucleotides align to TRBD1. CDR3 length: 13 amino acids. Germline V CDR1 and CDR2: MNHEY, SVGAGI. V shed 6 bases and J 11 bases; nucleotides not matched to a gene: 12. CDR3 region: CASRGQATDVKYF. The CDR3 nucleotides are TGTGCCAGCAGGGGACAGGCGACGGATGTGAAGTACTTC.

This clone was picked up a small number of times. V and J are TRBV6-5 and TRBJ1-4; 9 nucleotides line up with TRBD1. Germline CDR1 and CDR2: MNHEY and SVGAGI. The V and J ends lost 5 bases and 4 bases, in that order; junction bases with no gene match: 2. This CDR3 is 14 amino acids long. CDR3 loop: CASSKTGGNEKLFF. Written as DNA, the CDR3 is TGTGCCAGCAGTAAGACAGGGGGTAATGAAAAACTGTTTTTT.

This clone was observed a handful of times. The chain links TRBV18 to TRBJ1-1; tentative D call: TRBD1 (5 bases). This CDR3 contains 11 residues. CDR1 and CDR2 (germline): KGHSH, LQKENI. Trimming left V 6 bases short and J 11 bases short, with 13 bases between. CDR3 nucleotides: TGTGCCAGCTCTGGAGGGGTGGACGCTTTCTTT. This sequence encodes CASSGGVDAFF.

The J gene is TRBJ1-5, the V gene TRBV7-2; D might be TRBD1 (6 bases). The CDR3 sequence is 13 residues long. Trimming stripped 5 bases from V and 7 bases from J, with 12 bases between. The germline gives CDR1 SGHTA, CDR2 FQGNSA. The CDR3 loop reads CASSTDSAQPQHF. CDR3 nucleotides: TGTGCCAGCAGCACGGACAGCGCGCAGCCCCAGCATTTT.

The chain combines TRBV27 with TRBJ1-2; 9 bases align to TRBD1. Looked up from germline, CDR1 is MNHEY and CDR2 is SMNVEV (reference sequence). V lost 6 bases and J lost 8; bases outside the gene matches: 10. The CDR3 is made up of 14 amino acids. This CDR3 is CASRPTGGAWGYTF. CDR3 in DNA: TGTGCCAGCAGGCCCACAGGGGGCGCTTGGGGCTACACCTTC.

V gene TRBV11-3 combines with J gene TRBJ1-1; D perhaps matches TRBD1 (5 bases). Germline CDR1 reads SGHNT; CDR2 reads YENEEA. Trimming took off 5 bases at V and 1 base at J, with 8 bases between the two ends. The CDR3 is made up of 13 amino acids. CDR3 sequence (DNA): TGTGCCAGCAGCCGCGGACAGAACACTGAAGCTTTCTTT. Protein product: CASSRGQNTEAFF.

The chain recombines TRBV10-3 with TRBJ2-3; 12 bases are shared with TRBD2. V shed 0 bases and J 6 bases; nucleotides not matched to a gene: 7. The CDR3 spans 17 residues. CDR1 is ENHRY and CDR2 is SYGVKD in the germline V gene. The DNA of the CDR3 is TGTGCCATCAGTGAGTCGCGGCTAGCGGGGGGGCCGGATACGCAGTATTTT. This gives the protein CAISESRLAGGPDTQYF.

The chain is built from TRBV2 and TRBJ2-1; D is perhaps TRBD2 (6 bases). The ends were cut back, 4 bases at V and 7 bases at J, with 17 bases in the middle. The CDR3 has 15 residues. The germline V gene encodes CDR1 SNHLY and CDR2 FYNNEI. The CDR3 sequence: CASSGQRAGGNEQFF. The CDR3 DNA follows: TGTGCCAGCAGTGGCCAGCGGGCTGGGGGAAATGAGCAGTTCTTC. The full variable domain, rest sourced from reference TRBV2 and TRBJ2-1, is EPEVTQTPSHQVTQMGQEVILRCVPISNHLYFYWYRQILGQKVEFLVSFYNNEISEKSEIFDDQFSVERPDGSNFTLKIRSTKLEDSAMYFCASSGQRAGGNEQFFGPGTRLTVL.

V usage is TRBV10-3 and J usage is TRBJ2-1, with 8 bases aligning to TRBD2. The germline gives CDR1 ENHRY, CDR2 SYGVKD. The CDR3 totals 14 residues. Losses at the gene ends were 6 bases for V and 3 bases for J; bases not matched to a gene: 4. CDR3 in amino acids: CAIRRGGNYNEQFF. The CDR3 region has the DNA TGTGCCATCAGACGGGGGGGGAACTACAATGAGCAGTTCTTC.

The chain combines TRBV27 with TRBJ1-4, with D possibly matching TRBD1 (5 bases). This CDR3 region has 15 residues. V lost 4 bases, J lost 8 bases, and 17 bases lay in between. Germline assignment: CDR1 MNHEY and CDR2 SMNVEV (reference sequence). The chain's CDR3 is CASSWGTALGEKLFF. In nucleotides, the CDR3 is TGTGCCAGCAGTTGGGGCACGGCCTTGGGGGAAAAACTGTTTTTT. The full variable domain, rest sourced from reference TRBV27 and TRBJ1-4, is EAQVTQNPRYLITVTGKKLTVTCSQNMNHEYMSWYRQDPGLGLRQIYYSMNVEVTDKGDVPEGYKVSRKEKRNFPLILESPSPNQTSLYFCASSWGTALGEKLFFGSGTQLSVL.

For this clone: Germline and junction disagree at one end, which may indicate a read error. The J gene is TRBJ1-3, the V gene TRBV7-7, with no clear D. CDR1 is SSHAT and CDR2 is FNYEAQ in the germline V gene (reference sequence). The CDR3 contains 15 residues. The CDR3 loop is CASSLSPYSGNTIYF. CDR3 in DNA: TGTGCTAGCAGCCTTAGTCCATACTCTGGAAACACCATATATTTT.

The chain carries TRBV2 and TRBJ1-1; 7 bases map to TRBD1. Trimming at V came to 3 bases and at J to 10 bases, leaving 8 bases not matched to a gene. CDR3 size: 13 residues. Looked up from germline, CDR1 is SNHLY and CDR2 is FYNNEI. DNA for the CDR3: TGTGCCAGCAGTGAGACAGGGATTAGCGGAGCTTTCTTT. The encoded protein is CASSETGISGAFF.

On this clone itself: Other DNA sequences in this specimen translate into the identical CDR3. This rearrangement joins TRBV7-3 to TRBJ2-1; D ambiguous. The CDR3 contains 13 residues. From germline, CDR1 is SGHTA and CDR2 FQGTGA. The germline V and J ends were trimmed by 3 bases and 4 bases, with 7 bases remaining between them. The chain's CDR3 is CASSLSGYNEQFF. CDR3 in DNA: TGTGCCAGCAGCTTGTCAGGTTACAATGAGCAGTTCTTC.

This sequence joins TRBV7-9 and TRBJ1-2; the D is unclear. V was clipped by 1 base and J by 8 bases, with 14 bases between them. This CDR3 has 14 amino acids. CDR1 and CDR2 (germline): SEHNR, FQNEAQ (reference sequence). The CDR3, as DNA: TGTGCCAGCAGCTTAGAGTCCGAAGTAGAGGGCTACACCTTC. Translated, it gives CASSLESEVEGYTF.

The CDR3 reads CATSREAGKGDTQYF. CDR3 coding DNA: TGTGCCACCAGCAGAGAGGCAGGAAAAGGAGATACGCAGTATTTT. This chain uses TRBV15 with TRBJ2-3; D call uncertain. V dropped 0 bases and J dropped 5 bases, with 12 bases sitting between them. Germline V gene lookup returns CDR1 LNHNV and CDR2 YYDKDF (reference sequence). The CDR3 is made up of 15 amino acids.

The rearrangement links TRBV19 to TRBJ1-2; D uncertain. The V and J ends lost 7 bases and 3 bases respectively, with 39 bases between them. The CDR3 extends over 22 amino acids. CDR1 LNHDA and CDR2 SQIVND come from the germline V gene (reference sequence). This CDR3 is CASTTLPGFHTSNTDRDYGYTF. CDR3 nucleotides: TGTGCCAGTACCACTTTACCCGGTTTCCATACTTCTAATACCGACCGGGACTATGGCTACACCTTC.

In this sample, this clone turned up once. The junction departs from the called germline gene at one end, perhaps through a read error. The rearrangement links TRBV7-9 to TRBJ1-1; 7 nucleotides line up with TRBD1. From germline, CDR1 is SEHNR and CDR2 FQNEAQ (reference sequence). CDR3 length equals 16 residues. The CDR3 sequence is CSSSSTTGRGNTEAFF. Here the CDR3 DNA reads TGTTCCAGCAGCTCGACGACAGGGCGGGGGAACACTGAAGCTTTCTTT.

This rearrangement joins TRBV12-5 to TRBJ2-1, with 12 bases matching TRBD2. With 5 bases clipped from V and 6 bases from J, the junction kept 2 bases outside the gene matches. The CDR3 is made up of 14 amino acids. The V gene's germline CDR1 is LGHNT and CDR2 FRNRAP. DNA of the CDR3: TGTGCTAGTGGTCCGACTAGCGGGAGCAATGAGCAGTTCTTC. It translates to CASGPTSGSNEQFF. Using reference TRBV12-5 and TRBJ2-1 for the parts outside the CDR3, the full variable domain is DARVTQTPRHKVTEMGQEVTMRCQPILGHNTVFWYRQTMMQGLELLAYFRNRAPLDDSGMPKDRFSAEMPDATLATLKIQPSEPRDSAVYFCASGPTSGSNEQFFGPGTRLTVL.

The chain has TRBV19 and TRBJ2-7; D might be TRBD2 (6 bases). The CDR3 has 14 amino acids. Trimming removed 4 bases from V and 3 bases from J, with 13 bases in between. Germline lookup yields CDR1 LNHDA and CDR2 SQIVND (reference sequence). The CDR3, as DNA: TGTGCCAGTAGTAGAAGCGGGCCTATCTACGAGCAGTACTTC. Translation: CASSRSGPIYEQYF. Complete variable domain (other parts from reference TRBV19 and TRBJ2-7): DGGITQSPKYLFRKEGQNVTLSCEQNLNHDAMYWYRQDPGQGLRLIYYSQIVNDFQKGDIAEGYSVSREKKESFPLTVTSAQKNPTAFYLCASSRSGPIYEQYFGPGTRLTVT.

V gene TRBV6-6 combines with J gene TRBJ2-4, with D maybe TRBD2 (6 bases). V was pared by 5 bases and J by 6 bases, with 17 bases between. The CDR3 is made up of 15 amino acids. Germline loops: CDR1 MNHNY, CDR2 SVGAGI (reference sequence). The chain's CDR3 is CASSPGTGDRNIQYF. As DNA, the CDR3 is TGTGCCAGCAGTCCCGGGACTGGCGATAGAAACATTCAGTACTTC.

The V and J genes are TRBV6-4 and TRBJ2-3; 11 positions agree with TRBD2. The CDR3 extends over 16 amino acids. The ends lost 2 bases at V and 3 bases at J; junction bases unmatched: 4. Per the germline V gene, CDR1 is MRHNA and CDR2 is SNTAGT. CDR3 nucleotides: TGTGCCAGCAGTGACACTAGCGGGGGAGGTACAGATACGCAGTATTTT. Residues: CASSDTSGGGTDTQYF.

The rearrangement uses TRBV12-5 and TRBJ2-5; maybe TRBD2 (5 bases). V was clipped by 2 bases and J by 5 bases, with 15 bases between them. The CDR3 length is 15 residues. CDR1 LGHNT and CDR2 FRNRAP come from the germline V gene. The CDR3 bases are TGTGCTAGTGGTTTGTTTCAGAGGGTCAGGGAGACCCAGTACTTC. Protein product: CASGLFQRVRETQYF.

CDR3: CASRGGEATNEKLFF. CDR3 sequence (DNA): TGCGCCAGCAGAGGGGGGGAAGCAACTAATGAAAAACTGTTTTTT. The chain links TRBV5-1 to TRBJ1-4, with D perhaps matching TRBD1 (6 bases). Trimming took off 5 bases at V and 0 bases at J, with 11 bases between the two ends. Germline loops: CDR1 SGHRS, CDR2 YFSETQ. The CDR3 covers 15 residues.

In this sample, this clone turned up once. The V gene is TRBV6-5, the J gene TRBJ1-3; tentative D call: TRBD1 (5 bases). This CDR3 is 15 amino acids long. V lost 5 bases and J lost 0, with 11 bases in between. Looked up from germline, CDR1 is MNHEY and CDR2 is SVGAGI. The CDR3, as DNA: TGTGCCAGCAGTCTCGGGGGAATCTCTGGAAACACCATATATTTT. Translation gives CASSLGGISGNTIYF.

The gene calls are TRBV6-5 and TRBJ1-2; D remains unclear. V was pared by 7 bases and J by 1 base, with 16 bases between. The germline CDR1 and CDR2 sequences are MNHEY and SVGAGI. The CDR3 is made up of 15 amino acids. Here the CDR3 reads CASIRSPRGNYGYTF. For the CDR3, the DNA is TGTGCCAGCATCCGTTCGCCTCGGGGTAACTATGGCTACACCTTC.

The DNA of the CDR3 is TGTGCCAGCAGCTTATTGAGGGTACGAGGTCAGCCCCAGCATTTT. It yields the protein CASSLLRVRGQPQHF. The chain employs TRBV11-1 and TRBJ1-5; D remains ambiguous. The germline V and J ends were trimmed by 2 bases and 6 bases, with 14 bases remaining between them. The CDR3 extends over 15 amino acids. Germline lookup yields CDR1 SGHAT and CDR2 FQDESV (reference sequence).

This chain connects TRBV6-1 to TRBJ1-2; 7 bases agree with TRBD1. Germline CDR1 MNHNS, CDR2 SASEGT. The CDR3 totals 14 residues. V lost 2 bases and J lost 8; bases outside the gene matches: 8. CDR3 in amino acids: CASSELTGTSGYTF. In nucleotides, the CDR3 is TGTGCCAGCAGTGAATTGACAGGGACGTCGGGCTACACCTTC.

V and J are TRBV4-1 and TRBJ1-2, with a possible D match to TRBD1 (5 bases). V was pared by 2 bases and J by 4 bases, with 14 bases between. Germline CDR1 reads MGHRA; CDR2 reads YSYEKL. This CDR3 has 15 residues. This CDR3 is CASSQFDRWTYGYTF. As DNA, the CDR3 is TGCGCCAGCAGCCAATTCGACAGATGGACCTATGGCTACACCTTC.

This clone was observed a single time. The chain couples TRBV5-4 to TRBJ2-3, with 11 bases matching TRBD2. J lost 5 bases, V lost 4 bases, and 9 bases had no gene match. Looked up from germline, CDR1 is SGHNT and CDR2 is YYREEE (reference sequence). This CDR3 is 16 amino acids long. CDR3 in amino acids: CASSDRLAGWGDTQYF. The CDR3 DNA reads TGTGCCAGCAGCGACCGACTAGCGGGGTGGGGAGATACGCAGTATTTT.

V usage is TRBV27 and J usage is TRBJ1-5, with D tentatively TRBD1 (5 bases). V was pared by 3 bases and J by 1 base, with 7 bases between. The CDR3 consists of 14 residues. Germline V lookup: CDR1 MNHEY, CDR2 SMNVEV (reference sequence). For the CDR3, the DNA is TGTGCCAGCAGTTTCGGGGGAAGCAATCAGCCCCAGCATTTT. Protein product: CASSFGGSNQPQHF.